These 23 T cell receptor beta chains came from one sample sequenced in a study of shared clonotypes between healthy human individuals. Clones were sequenced by immunoSEQ multiplex PCR, and TCRdb holds only the in-frame ones, with some missing. The data contain about 490,000 clones, approximately 78% of them singletons. Sequenced material: PBMCs. The receptors derive from a woman aged 40 to 55 in good health. Some clones in this sample may be carry-over from other donors' samples.

This clone was counted many times. The chain recombines TRBV28 with TRBJ2-5; TRBD2 is a possible D gene (6 bases). Trimming pared 7 bases from V and 4 bases from J, leaving 10 bases between. Per germline, CDR1 MDHEN and CDR2 SYDVKM. The CDR3 totals 12 residues. The CDR3: CASTGDRETQYF. The CDR3 region has the DNA TGTGCCAGCACGGGAGATCGAGAGACCCAGTACTTC.

This clone appeared once. A far larger clone is only one base removed, so a read error is likely. Other nucleotide sequences from this sample produce the same CDR3. The chain combines TRBV11-3 with TRBJ1-1; 9 positions match TRBD1. The V gene's germline CDR1 is SGHNT and CDR2 YENEEA. V dropped 5 bases and J dropped 1; count of bases not matched to a gene: 2. The CDR3 is 14 residues long. The CDR3 loop reads CASSLTGGNTEAFF. DNA for the CDR3: TGTGCCAGCAGCCTGACAGGGGGGAACACTGAAGCTTTCTTT.

This clone was counted between two and nine times. V usage is TRBV7-3 and J usage is TRBJ2-1; no firm D call. The V gene lost 5 bases and the J gene lost 3 bases, with 5 bases spanning the gap. Germline assignment: CDR1 SGHTA and CDR2 FQGTGA. The CDR3 has 12 amino acids. Written as DNA, the CDR3 is TGTGCCAGCAGCCAAAACTACAATGAGCAGTTCTTC. Translating gives CASSQNYNEQFF.

This clone was recorded once. This rearrangement joins TRBV5-1 to TRBJ2-7, with D unresolved. V lost 1 base to trimming and J lost 10 bases, with 15 bases between them. The CDR3 runs 13 residues. Germline V gives CDR1 SGHRS, CDR2 YFSETQ. The CDR3 DNA reads TGCGCCAGCAGCTTGAACTTTGAGTCTGGTCAGTACTTC. Its translation is CASSLNFESGQYF.

This clone was picked up many times. The chain couples TRBV14 to TRBJ2-4; D may be TRBD2 (5 bases). CDR1 is SGHDN and CDR2 is FVKESK in the germline V gene. Trimming took off 5 bases at V and 7 bases at J, with 12 bases between the two ends. This CDR3 is built from 13 residues. CDR3 DNA: TGTGCCAGCAGCGGGTCACGAGGGAACATTCAGTACTTC. Translation: CASSGSRGNIQYF. Full variable domain (rest looked up from reference TRBV14 and TRBJ2-4): EAGVTQFPSHSVIEKGQTVTLRCDPISGHDNLYWYRRVMGKEIKFLLHFVKESKQDESGMPNNRFLAERTGGTYSTLKVQPAELEDSGVYFCASSGSRGNIQYFGAGTRLSVL.

This chain connects TRBV6-1 to TRBJ2-4; D perhaps matches TRBD2 (6 bases). Per the germline V gene, CDR1 is MNHNS and CDR2 is SASEGT. The CDR3 covers 13 residues. V was pared by 6 bases and J by 8 bases, with 14 bases between. CDR3 in amino acids: CASRRGGPDIQYF. DNA for the CDR3: TGTGCCAGCAGGCGGGGAGGTCCTGACATTCAGTACTTC.

J is TRBJ2-7 and V is TRBV11-2; 10 bases align to TRBD1. Germline lookup yields CDR1 SGHAT and CDR2 FQNNGV. Losses at the gene ends were 5 bases for V and 6 bases for J; bases not matched to a gene: 13. The CDR3 has 16 amino acids. The CDR3 bases are TGTGCCAGCAGCACAGGTCCGGGACAGGGGTCAGGCGAGCAGTACTTC. Its translation is CASSTGPGQGSGEQYF.

In the case of this clone: This likely stems from a read error, as it lies one base from a far larger clone. In the same sample, other DNA sequences code for this CDR3. This sequence joins TRBV4-3 and TRBJ1-1; tentative D call: TRBD1 (6 bases). Germline-derived CDR1 and CDR2 are LGHNA and YSLEER. CDR3 length: 15 residues. This CDR3 is CASSQDNRAGTEAFF. In nucleotides, the CDR3 is TGCGCCAGCAGTCAAGATAACAGGGCAGGCACTGAAGCTTTCTTT.

This clone was detected once. The DNA for the CDR3 is TGCAGCGTTGTGGGGGGAATGGGTACGCAGTATTTT. It is translated as CSVVGGMGTQYF. The gene calls are TRBV29-1 and TRBJ2-3; the D gene is possibly TRBD2 (6 bases). The germline V gene encodes CDR1 SQVTM and CDR2 ANQGSEA. This CDR3 is 12 amino acids long. V gave up 4 bases and J gave up 8 bases, with 13 bases separating them.

The chain carries TRBV28 and TRBJ2-1; TRBD2 agrees at 8 bases. The CDR3 has 15 residues. The V segment lost 6 bases and the J segment 6 bases; nucleotides outside the gene matches: 10. Germline CDR1 MDHEN, CDR2 SYDVKM. CDR3 amino acids: CASSPRGSGSNEQFF. In DNA form, the CDR3 reads TGTGCCAGCAGCCCTCGGGGGAGCGGGAGCAATGAGCAGTTCTTC.

The chain recombines TRBV7-9 with TRBJ2-3; weak D call: TRBD2 (7 bases). The CDR3 runs 16 residues. Germline CDR1 and CDR2: SEHNR and FQNEAQ (reference sequence). V was shortened by 3 bases and J by 3 bases, with 16 bases between the two germline ends. CDR3 nucleotides: TGTGCCAGCAGCTTGGGGGGGCTAGCCGGAACAGATACGCAGTATTTT. It translates to CASSLGGLAGTDTQYF.

This clone has just one count. V and J are TRBV18 and TRBJ2-2; 7 nucleotides align to TRBD1. The germline V gene has CDR1 KGHSH and CDR2 LQKENI. The CDR3 sequence is 15 residues long. V lost 2 bases, J lost 5 bases, and 5 bases stayed unmatched. The CDR3 sequence is CASSPITGDTGELFF. The CDR3 DNA reads TGTGCCAGCTCACCAATCACAGGGGATACCGGGGAGCTGTTTTTT.

This clone was picked up a small number of times. CDR3: CASGQRAEAFF. The DNA for the CDR3 is TGTGCCAGCGGACAGAGGGCCGAAGCTTTCTTT. This rearrangement joins TRBV7-9 to TRBJ1-1, with D tentatively TRBD1 (6 bases). This CDR3 has 11 residues. V gave up 8 bases and J gave up 8 bases, with 12 bases separating them. In germline, CDR1 is SEHNR, CDR2 FQNEAQ (reference sequence).

The V call is TRBV4-1, the J call TRBJ2-7; TRBD2 agrees at 9 bases. V shed 4 bases, J shed 4 bases, and the junction held 8 bases outside the gene matches. The CDR3 runs to 15 residues. Germline V CDR1 and CDR2: MGHRA, YSYEKL. CDR3 DNA: TGCGCCAGCAGCCCTTATAGCGGGAGCCCTTACGAGCAGTACTTC. This sequence encodes CASSPYSGSPYEQYF.

V usage is TRBV28 and J usage is TRBJ1-4; 7 nucleotides agree with TRBD1. The germline V gene has CDR1 MDHEN and CDR2 SYDVKM. The CDR3 contains 17 residues. With 5 bases clipped from V and 2 bases from J, the junction kept 11 bases outside the gene matches. The CDR3 bases are TGTGCCAGCAGTCCACGACAGGGAACTTCGACTAATGAAAAACTGTTTTTT. Amino acid sequence: CASSPRQGTSTNEKLFF.

The chain couples TRBV2 to TRBJ2-2; D unresolved. This CDR3 has 13 residues. Germline V lookup: CDR1 SNHLY, CDR2 FYNNEI. V lost 2 bases, J lost 7 bases, and 8 bases lay in between. CDR3 DNA sequence: TGTGCCAGCAGTGAACAGAGACACGGGGAGCTGTTTTTT. This gives the protein CASSEQRHGELFF.

The chain combines TRBV14 with TRBJ2-5, with D possibly TRBD2 on 6 matching bases. Germline V gene lookup returns CDR1 SGHDN and CDR2 FVKESK. The CDR3 has 13 amino acids. V lost 4 bases and J lost 3, with 9 bases in between. The CDR3 region has the DNA TGTGCCAGCAGCCGGGGACTGGAAGAGACCCAGTACTTC. Its protein product is CASSRGLEETQYF.

The chain is built from TRBV7-8 and TRBJ2-7; 12 bases agree with TRBD1. Germline V CDR1 and CDR2: SGHVS, FQNEAQ. The trim removed 6 bases at V and 2 bases at J, leaving 5 bases unmatched. The CDR3 contains 15 residues. The CDR3 region is CASSIGTGGTYEQYF. CDR3 DNA sequence: TGTGCCAGCAGTATCGGGACAGGGGGCACCTACGAGCAGTACTTC.

The V call is TRBV27, the J call TRBJ2-7, with TRBD2 matching over 9 bases. The CDR3 is made up of 16 amino acids. CDR1 MNHEY and CDR2 SMNVEV come from the germline V gene (reference sequence). V gave up 5 bases and J gave up 5 bases; unmatched junction bases: 13. In nucleotides, the CDR3 is TGTGCCAGCAGTCTCATAGCGGGAGCTGGATTAGACGAGCAGTACTTC. As protein: CASSLIAGAGLDEQYF.

This clone was seen only a few times. Its ends do not fully match the called genes, so a read error is possible. The chain uses TRBV15 and TRBJ2-3; TRBD2 aligns across 8 bases. In germline, CDR1 is LNHNV, CDR2 YYDKDF (reference sequence). The CDR3 loop spans 14 amino acids. The CDR3 nucleotides are TGTGCCACCTCTCGGGGGGGCTTTACAGATTCGCAGTATTTT. Its protein is CATSRGGFTDSQYF.

This chain joins TRBV10-3 and TRBJ1-1; D perhaps matches TRBD1 (5 bases). V lost 9 bases and J 4 bases, leaving 12 bases between the germline ends. The germline V gene encodes CDR1 ENHRY and CDR2 SYGVKD. CDR3 length equals 12 residues. CDR3 nucleotides: TGTGCCATAGGGGCTGGGGGCACTGAAGCTTTCTTT. It codes for CAIGAGGTEAFF.

The chain uses TRBV6-1 and TRBJ1-2; D uncertain. This CDR3 spans 12 amino acids. Trimming took 8 bases from V and 8 from J, leaving 15 bases between them. CDR1 is MNHNS and CDR2 is SASEGT in the germline V gene. The CDR3 is CASHGMVGGYTF. As DNA, the CDR3 is TGTGCCAGCCATGGGATGGTAGGAGGCTACACCTTC.

This sequence joins TRBV19 and TRBJ1-1; perhaps TRBD1 as D (5 bases). The length of the CDR3 is 15 residues. Germline CDR1 and CDR2: LNHDA and SQIVND (reference sequence). V lost 6 bases, J lost 6 bases, and 20 bases lay in between. CDR3 residues: CASRPPGLVMAEAFF. In DNA form, the CDR3 reads TGTGCCAGTAGGCCTCCGGGGCTGGTAATGGCTGAAGCTTTCTTT.